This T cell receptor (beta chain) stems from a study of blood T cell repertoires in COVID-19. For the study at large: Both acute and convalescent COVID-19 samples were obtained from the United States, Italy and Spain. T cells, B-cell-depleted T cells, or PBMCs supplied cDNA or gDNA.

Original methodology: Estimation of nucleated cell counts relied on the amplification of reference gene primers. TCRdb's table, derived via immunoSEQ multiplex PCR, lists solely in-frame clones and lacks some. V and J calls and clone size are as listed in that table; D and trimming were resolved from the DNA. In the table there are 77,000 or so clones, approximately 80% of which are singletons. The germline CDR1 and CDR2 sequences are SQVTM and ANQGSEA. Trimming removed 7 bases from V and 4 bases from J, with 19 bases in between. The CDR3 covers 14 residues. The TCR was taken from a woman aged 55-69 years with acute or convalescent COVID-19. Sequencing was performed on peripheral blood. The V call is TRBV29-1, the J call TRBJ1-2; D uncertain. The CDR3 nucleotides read TGCAGCGGCAAACTCAGTGAGGAGGTCTATGGCTACACCTTC. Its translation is CSGKLSEEVYGYTF.